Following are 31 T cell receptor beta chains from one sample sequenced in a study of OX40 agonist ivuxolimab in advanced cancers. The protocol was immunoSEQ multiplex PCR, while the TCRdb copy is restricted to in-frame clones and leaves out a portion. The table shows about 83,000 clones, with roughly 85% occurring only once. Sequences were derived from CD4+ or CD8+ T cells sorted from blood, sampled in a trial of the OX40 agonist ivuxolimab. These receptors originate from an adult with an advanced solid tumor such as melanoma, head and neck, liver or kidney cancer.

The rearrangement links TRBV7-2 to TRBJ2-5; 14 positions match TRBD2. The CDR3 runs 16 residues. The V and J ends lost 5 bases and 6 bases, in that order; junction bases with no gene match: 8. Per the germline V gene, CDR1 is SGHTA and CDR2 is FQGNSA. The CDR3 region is CASSPPGLAGAQTQYF. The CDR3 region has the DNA TGTGCCAGCAGCCCCCCGGGACTAGCGGGGGCCCAGACCCAGTACTTC. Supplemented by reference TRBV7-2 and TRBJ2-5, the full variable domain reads GAGVSQSPSNKVTEKGKDVELRCDPISGHTALYWYRQSLGQGLEFLIYFQGNSAPDKSGLPSDRFSAERTGGSVSTLTIQRTQQEDSAVYLCASSPPGLAGAQTQYFGPGTRLLVL.

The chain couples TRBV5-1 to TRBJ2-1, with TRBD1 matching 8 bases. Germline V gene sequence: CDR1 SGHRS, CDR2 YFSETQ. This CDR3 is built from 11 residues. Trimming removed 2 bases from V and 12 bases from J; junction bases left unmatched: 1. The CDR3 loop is CASSFGQGQFF. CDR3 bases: TGCGCCAGCAGCTTCGGACAGGGGCAGTTCTTC.

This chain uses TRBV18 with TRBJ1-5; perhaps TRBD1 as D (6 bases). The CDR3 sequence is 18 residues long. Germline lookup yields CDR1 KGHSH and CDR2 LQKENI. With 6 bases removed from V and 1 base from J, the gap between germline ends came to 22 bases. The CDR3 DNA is TGTGCCAGCTCCGCGGGTGCGGGGGCCCCTCCGAGCAATCAGCCCCAGCATTTT. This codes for CASSAGAGAPPSNQPQHF. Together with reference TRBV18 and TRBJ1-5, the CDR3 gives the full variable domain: NAGVMQNPRHLVRRRGQEARLRCSPMKGHSHVYWYRQLPEEGLKFMVYLQKENIIDESGMPKERFSAEFPKEGPSILRIQQVVRGDSAAYFCASSAGAGAPPSNQPQHFGDGTRLSIL.

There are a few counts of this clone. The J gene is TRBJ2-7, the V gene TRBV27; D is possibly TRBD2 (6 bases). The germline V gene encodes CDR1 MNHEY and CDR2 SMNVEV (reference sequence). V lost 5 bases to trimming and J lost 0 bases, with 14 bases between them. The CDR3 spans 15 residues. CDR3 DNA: TGTGCCAGCAGTCGGACGGGGGTCTTCTCCTACGAGCAGTACTTC. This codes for CASSRTGVFSYEQYF.

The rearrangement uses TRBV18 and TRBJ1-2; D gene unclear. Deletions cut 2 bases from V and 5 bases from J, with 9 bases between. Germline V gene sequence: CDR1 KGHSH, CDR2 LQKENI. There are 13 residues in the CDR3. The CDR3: CASSPIGVYGYTF. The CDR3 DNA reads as TGTGCCAGCTCACCAATTGGGGTTTATGGCTACACCTTC.

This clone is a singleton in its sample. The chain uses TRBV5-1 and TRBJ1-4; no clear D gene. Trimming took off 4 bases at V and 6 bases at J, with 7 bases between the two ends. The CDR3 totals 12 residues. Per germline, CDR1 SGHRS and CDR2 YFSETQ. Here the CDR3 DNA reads TGCGCCAGCAGCCTGGACGATGAAAAACTGTTTTTT. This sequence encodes CASSLDDEKLFF.

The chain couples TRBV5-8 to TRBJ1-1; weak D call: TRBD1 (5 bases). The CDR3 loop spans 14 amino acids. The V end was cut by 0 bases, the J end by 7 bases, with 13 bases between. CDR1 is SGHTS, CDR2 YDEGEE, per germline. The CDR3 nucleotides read TGTGCCAGCAGCTTGGAGCCCGCAGGGTTTGAAGCTTTCTTT. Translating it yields CASSLEPAGFEAFF.

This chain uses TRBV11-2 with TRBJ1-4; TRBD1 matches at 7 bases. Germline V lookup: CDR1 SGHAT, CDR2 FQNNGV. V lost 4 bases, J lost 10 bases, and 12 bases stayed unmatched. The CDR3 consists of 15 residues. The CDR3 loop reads CASSWNRDSKGKLFF. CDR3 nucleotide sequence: TGTGCCAGCAGCTGGAACCGGGACAGCAAAGGAAAACTGTTTTTT.

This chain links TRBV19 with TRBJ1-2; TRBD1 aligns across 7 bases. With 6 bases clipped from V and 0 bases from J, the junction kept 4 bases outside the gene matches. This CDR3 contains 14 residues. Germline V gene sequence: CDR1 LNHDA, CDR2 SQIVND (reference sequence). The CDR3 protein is CASREDRPNYGYTF. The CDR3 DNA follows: TGTGCCAGTAGAGAGGACAGGCCTAACTATGGCTACACCTTC.

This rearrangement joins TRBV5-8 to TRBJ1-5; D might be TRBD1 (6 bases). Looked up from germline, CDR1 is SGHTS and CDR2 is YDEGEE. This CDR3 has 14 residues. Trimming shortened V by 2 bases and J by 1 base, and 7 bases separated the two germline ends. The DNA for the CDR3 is TGTGCCAGCAGCTTACAGGGAAGCAATCAGCCCCAGCATTTT. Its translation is CASSLQGSNQPQHF.

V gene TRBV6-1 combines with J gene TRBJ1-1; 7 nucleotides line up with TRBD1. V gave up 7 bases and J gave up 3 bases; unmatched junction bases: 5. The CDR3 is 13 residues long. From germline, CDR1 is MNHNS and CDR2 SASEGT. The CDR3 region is CASKSGQDTEAFF. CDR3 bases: TGTGCCAGCAAATCAGGACAGGACACTGAAGCTTTCTTT.

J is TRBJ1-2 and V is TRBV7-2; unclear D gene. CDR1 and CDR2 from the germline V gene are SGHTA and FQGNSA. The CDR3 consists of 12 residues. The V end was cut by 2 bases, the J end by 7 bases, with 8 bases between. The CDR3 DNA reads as TGTGCCAGCAGCTTACGGTTTGTTGGCTACACCTTC. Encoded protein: CASSLRFVGYTF.

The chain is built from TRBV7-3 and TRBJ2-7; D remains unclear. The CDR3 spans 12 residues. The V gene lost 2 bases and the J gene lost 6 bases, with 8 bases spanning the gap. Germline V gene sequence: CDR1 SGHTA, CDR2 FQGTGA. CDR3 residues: CASSLWGSEQYF. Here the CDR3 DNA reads TGTGCCAGCAGCTTATGGGGATCCGAGCAGTACTTC.

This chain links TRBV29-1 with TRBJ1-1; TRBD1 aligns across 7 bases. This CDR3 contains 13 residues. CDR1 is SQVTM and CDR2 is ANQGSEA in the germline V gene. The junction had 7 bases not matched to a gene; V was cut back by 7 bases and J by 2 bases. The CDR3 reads CSADRDINTEAFF. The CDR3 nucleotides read TGCAGCGCCGACAGGGATATAAACACTGAAGCTTTCTTT. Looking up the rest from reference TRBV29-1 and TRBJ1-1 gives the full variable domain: SAVISQKPSRDICQRGTSLTIQCQVDSQVTMMFWYRQQPGQSLTLIATANQGSEATYESGFVIDKFPISRPNLTFSTLTVSNMSPEDSSIYLCSADRDINTEAFFGQGTRLTVV.

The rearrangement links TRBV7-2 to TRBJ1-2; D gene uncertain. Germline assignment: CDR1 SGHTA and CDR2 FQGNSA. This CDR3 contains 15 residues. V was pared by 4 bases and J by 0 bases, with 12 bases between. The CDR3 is CASSSPGGANYGYTF. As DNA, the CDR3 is TGTGCCAGCAGCTCCCCGGGAGGCGCTAACTATGGCTACACCTTC.

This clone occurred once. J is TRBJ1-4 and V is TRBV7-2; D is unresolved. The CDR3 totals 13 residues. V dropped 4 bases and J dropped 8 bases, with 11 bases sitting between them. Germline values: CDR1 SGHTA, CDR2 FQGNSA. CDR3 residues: CASSSQIREKLFF. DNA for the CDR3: TGTGCCAGCAGCTCCCAAATAAGGGAAAAACTGTTTTTT.

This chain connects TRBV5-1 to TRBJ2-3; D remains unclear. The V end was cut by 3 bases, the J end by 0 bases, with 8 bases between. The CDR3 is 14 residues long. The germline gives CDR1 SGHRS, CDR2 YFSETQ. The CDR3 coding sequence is TGCGCCAGCAGCTCGGGTTCGAGCACAGATACGCAGTATTTT. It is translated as CASSSGSSTDTQYF.

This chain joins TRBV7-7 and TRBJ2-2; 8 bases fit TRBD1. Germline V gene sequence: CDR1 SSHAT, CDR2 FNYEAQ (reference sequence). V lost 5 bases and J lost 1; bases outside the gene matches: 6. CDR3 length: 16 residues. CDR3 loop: CASSVQGGKNTGELFF. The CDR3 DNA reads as TGTGCCAGCAGCGTACAGGGGGGTAAGAACACCGGGGAGCTGTTTTTT.

The CDR3 DNA reads as TGTGCCAGCAGCCCGCCAGGGTTAGGTATGGACTATGGCTACACCTTC. This encodes CASSPPGLGMDYGYTF. V is TRBV11-1 and J is TRBJ1-2, with D maybe TRBD1 (5 bases). Trimming left V 5 bases short and J 3 bases short, with 19 bases between. Germline V gives CDR1 SGHAT, CDR2 FQDESV (reference sequence). The CDR3 length is 16 residues.

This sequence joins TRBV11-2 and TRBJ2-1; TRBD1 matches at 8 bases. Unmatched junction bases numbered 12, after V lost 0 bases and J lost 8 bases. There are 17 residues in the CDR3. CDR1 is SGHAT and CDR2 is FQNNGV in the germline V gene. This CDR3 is CASSLESRGRGPDEQFF. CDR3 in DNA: TGTGCCAGCAGCTTAGAGAGCCGCGGCAGGGGGCCGGATGAGCAGTTCTTC.

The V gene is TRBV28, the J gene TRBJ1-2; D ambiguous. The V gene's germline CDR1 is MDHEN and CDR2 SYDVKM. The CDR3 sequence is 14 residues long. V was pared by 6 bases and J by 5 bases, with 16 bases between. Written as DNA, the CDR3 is TGTGCCAGCAGAGAGCCTGTTGGTAGTTATGGCTACACCTTC. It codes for CASREPVGSYGYTF.

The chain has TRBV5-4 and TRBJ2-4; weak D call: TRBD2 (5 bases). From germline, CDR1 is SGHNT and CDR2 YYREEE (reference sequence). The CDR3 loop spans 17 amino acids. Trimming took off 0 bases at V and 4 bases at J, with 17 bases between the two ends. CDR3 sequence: CASSLDGVVKGKNIQYF. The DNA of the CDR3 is TGTGCCAGCAGCTTGGACGGGGTAGTGAAAGGGAAAAACATTCAGTACTTC.

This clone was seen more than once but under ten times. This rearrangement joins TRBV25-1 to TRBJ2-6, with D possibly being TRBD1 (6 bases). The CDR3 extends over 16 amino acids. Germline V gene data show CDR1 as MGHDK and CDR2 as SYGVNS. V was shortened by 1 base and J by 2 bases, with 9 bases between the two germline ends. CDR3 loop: CASSEFQGPGANVLTF. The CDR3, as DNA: TGTGCCAGCAGTGAATTTCAGGGGCCTGGGGCCAACGTCCTGACTTTC.

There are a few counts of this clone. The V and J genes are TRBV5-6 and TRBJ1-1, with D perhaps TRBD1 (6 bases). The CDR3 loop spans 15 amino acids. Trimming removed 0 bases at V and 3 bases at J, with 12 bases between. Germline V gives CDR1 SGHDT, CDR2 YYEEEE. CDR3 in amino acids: CASSLGGQYYTEAFF. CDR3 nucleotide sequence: TGTGCCAGCAGCTTGGGCGGACAGTACTACACTGAAGCTTTCTTT.

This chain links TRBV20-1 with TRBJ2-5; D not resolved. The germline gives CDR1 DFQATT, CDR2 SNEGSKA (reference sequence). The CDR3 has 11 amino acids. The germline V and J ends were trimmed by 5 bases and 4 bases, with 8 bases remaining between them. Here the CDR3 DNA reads TGCAGTGCTCCGTTAGGAGAGACCCAGTACTTC. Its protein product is CSAPLGETQYF.

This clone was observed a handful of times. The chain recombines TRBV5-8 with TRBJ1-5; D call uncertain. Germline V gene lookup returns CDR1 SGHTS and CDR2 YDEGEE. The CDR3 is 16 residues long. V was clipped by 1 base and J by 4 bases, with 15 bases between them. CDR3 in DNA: TGTGCCAGCAGCTTGCCAGTTTACATCCTGAATCAGCCCCAGCATTTT. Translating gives CASSLPVYILNQPQHF.

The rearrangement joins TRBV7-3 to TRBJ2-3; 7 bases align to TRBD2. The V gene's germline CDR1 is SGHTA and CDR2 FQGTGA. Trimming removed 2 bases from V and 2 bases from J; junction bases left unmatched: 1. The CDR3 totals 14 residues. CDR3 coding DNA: TGTGCCAGCAGCTTAGCGGGGGACACAGATACGCAGTATTTT. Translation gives CASSLAGDTDTQYF.

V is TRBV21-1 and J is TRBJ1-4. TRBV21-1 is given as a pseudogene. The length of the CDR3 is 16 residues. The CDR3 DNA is TGTGCCAGCAGTTCAACCCTCACACCAGCTGATGAAAAACTGTTTTTT. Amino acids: CASSSTLTPADEKLFF.

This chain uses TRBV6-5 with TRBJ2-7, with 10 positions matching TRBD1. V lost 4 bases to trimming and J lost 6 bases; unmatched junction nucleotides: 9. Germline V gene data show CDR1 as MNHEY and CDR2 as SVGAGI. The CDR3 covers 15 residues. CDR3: CASSSAGTGVPEQYF. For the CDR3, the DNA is TGTGCCAGCAGTTCCGCGGGGACAGGGGTTCCCGAGCAGTACTTC.

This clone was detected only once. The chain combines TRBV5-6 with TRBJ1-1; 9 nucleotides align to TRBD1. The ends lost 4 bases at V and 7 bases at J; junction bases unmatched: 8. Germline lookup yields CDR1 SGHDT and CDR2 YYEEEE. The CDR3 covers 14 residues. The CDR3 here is CASSHRDRVYEAFF. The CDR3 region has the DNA TGTGCCAGCAGCCACCGGGACAGGGTATATGAAGCTTTCTTT.

The CDR3: CASSLVGVPGQGWTQPQHF. The CDR3, as DNA: TGTGCCAGCAGCTTAGTGGGGGTCCCGGGACAGGGGTGGACTCAGCCCCAGCATTTT. The chain is built from TRBV7-9 and TRBJ1-5; 10 bases are a match to TRBD1. The trim removed 1 base at V and 6 bases at J, leaving 15 bases unmatched. Germline CDR1 reads SEHNR; CDR2 reads FQNEAQ (reference sequence). The CDR3 covers 19 residues.